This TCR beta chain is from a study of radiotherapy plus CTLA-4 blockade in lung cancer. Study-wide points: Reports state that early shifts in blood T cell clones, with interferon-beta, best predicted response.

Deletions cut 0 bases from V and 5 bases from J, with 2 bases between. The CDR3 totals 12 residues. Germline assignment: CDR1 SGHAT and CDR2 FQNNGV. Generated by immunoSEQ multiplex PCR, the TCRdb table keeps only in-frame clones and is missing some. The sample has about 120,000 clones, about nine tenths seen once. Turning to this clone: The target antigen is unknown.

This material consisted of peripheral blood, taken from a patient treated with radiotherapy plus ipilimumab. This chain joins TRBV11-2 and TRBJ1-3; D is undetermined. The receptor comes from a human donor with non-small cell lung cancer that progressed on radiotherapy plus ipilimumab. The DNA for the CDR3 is TGTGCCAGCAGCTTAGACAGAAACACCATATATTTT. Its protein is CASSLDRNTIYF.